The 27 T cell receptor beta chains below come from one sample, sequenced in a study of blood T cell repertoires in COVID-19. Using immunoSEQ multiplex PCR, the repertoire was profiled, and TCRdb retains in-frame clones only, with some absent. In the table there are about 240,000 clones, 80% to 95% of which are singletons. Material: peripheral blood. These receptors were obtained from a man aged 25-45 years with COVID-19, enrolled during active disease.

V and J are TRBV7-9 and TRBJ1-1; 9 positions match TRBD1. V was pared by 4 bases and J by 7 bases, with 10 bases of the junction left unmatched. Germline V gene data show CDR1 as SEHNR and CDR2 as FQNEAQ (reference sequence). The CDR3 covers 15 residues. CDR3 sequence (DNA): TGTGCCAGCAGCTCATACAGGACAGGGGCCGTTGAAGCTTTCTTT. Translated: CASSSYRTGAVEAFF.

This clone was counted between two and nine times. This chain links TRBV5-1 with TRBJ1-2; D not resolved. Germline V gene lookup returns CDR1 SGHRS and CDR2 YFSETQ. V was trimmed by 0 bases and J by 0 bases, leaving 9 bases between them. This CDR3 region has 15 residues. The CDR3 DNA reads TGCGCCAGCAGCTTGGGGCAGGTATCTAACTATGGCTACACCTTC. It yields the protein CASSLGQVSNYGYTF.

The J gene is TRBJ2-6, the V gene TRBV13, with 12 bases aligning to TRBD1. Germline CDR1 is PRHDT and CDR2 is FYEKMQ (reference sequence). The CDR3 runs 20 residues. V dropped 4 bases and J dropped 1; count of bases not matched to a gene: 11. In DNA, the CDR3 is TGTGCCAGCAGCTCAAGGGACAGGGGGCTTATCGTTTCTGGGGCCAACGTCCTGACTTTC. It encodes CASSSRDRGLIVSGANVLTF.

The V call is TRBV10-3, the J call TRBJ2-2; TRBD1 might be the D (6 bases). V was shortened by 7 bases and J by 3 bases, with 12 bases between the two germline ends. This CDR3 has 14 residues. In germline, CDR1 is ENHRY, CDR2 SYGVKD. The CDR3 DNA reads as TGTGCCATCAACCTACAGGGTGACACCGGGGAGCTGTTTTTT. It encodes CAINLQGDTGELFF.

The chain links TRBV5-6 to TRBJ2-7; 12 nucleotides line up with TRBD1. The CDR3 sequence is 17 residues long. The germline V gene encodes CDR1 SGHDT and CDR2 YYEEEE. J lost 2 bases, V lost 2 bases, and 8 bases had no gene match. CDR3 sequence reads: CASSFGTGGKRPYEQYF. The CDR3 DNA is TGTGCCAGCAGCTTCGGGACAGGGGGCAAGCGCCCCTACGAGCAGTACTTC. Looking up the rest from reference TRBV5-6 and TRBJ2-7 gives the full variable domain: DAGVTQSPTHLIKTRGQQVTLRCSPKSGHDTVSWYQQALGQGPQFIFQYYEEEERQRGNFPDRFSGHQFPNYSSELNVNALLLGDSALYLCASSFGTGGKRPYEQYFGPGTRLTVT.

The chain couples TRBV7-9 to TRBJ2-7; D is ambiguous. Trimming stripped 3 bases from V and 7 bases from J, with 13 bases between. The CDR3 length is 13 residues. Germline values: CDR1 SEHNR, CDR2 FQNEAQ (reference sequence). The CDR3 protein is CASSLGFLREQYF. In DNA, the CDR3 is TGTGCCAGCAGCTTGGGCTTTTTAAGAGAGCAGTACTTC.

V usage is TRBV9 and J usage is TRBJ1-2, with D hard to call. V was shortened by 0 bases and J by 4 bases, with 4 bases between the two germline ends. The CDR3 length is 12 residues. The V gene's germline CDR1 is SGDLS and CDR2 YYNGEE. The CDR3: CASSVDSYGYTF. For the CDR3, the DNA is TGTGCCAGCAGCGTAGACAGCTATGGCTACACCTTC.

V and J are TRBV28 and TRBJ2-7; TRBD1 might be the D (6 bases). V was clipped by 2 bases and J by 0 bases, with 11 bases between them. From germline, CDR1 is MDHEN and CDR2 SYDVKM. This CDR3 is built from 15 residues. CDR3: CASSLILDSSYEQYF. The CDR3 bases are TGTGCCAGCAGTTTAATATTGGACAGCTCCTACGAGCAGTACTTC.

The gene calls are TRBV6-5 and TRBJ1-2; 11 bases align to TRBD1. With 7 bases clipped from V and 10 bases from J, the junction kept 14 bases outside the gene matches. This CDR3 region has 15 residues. Germline V lookup: CDR1 MNHEY, CDR2 SVGAGI. CDR3 residues: CASTGQGVDLFDYTF. CDR3 nucleotide sequence: TGTGCCAGCACGGGACAGGGGGTGGATTTGTTTGACTACACCTTC.

The chain is built from TRBV6-1 and TRBJ1-4; tentative D call: TRBD1 (5 bases). V was trimmed by 2 bases and J by 2 bases, leaving 15 bases between them. Germline CDR1 reads MNHNS; CDR2 reads SASEGT. This CDR3 spans 17 amino acids. The CDR3 DNA is TGTGCCAGCAGTGAAAGGTCAGGGATCGGTACTAATGAAAAACTGTTTTTT. Its translation is CASSERSGIGTNEKLFF.

The chain links TRBV27 to TRBJ2-7, with D perhaps TRBD1 (6 bases). Looked up from germline, CDR1 is MNHEY and CDR2 is SMNVEV (reference sequence). CDR3 size: 13 residues. V dropped 8 bases and J dropped 6 bases, with 17 bases sitting between them. CDR3 nucleotides: TGTGCCAGCGGACGCAGGGAAGGGGGCGAGCAGTACTTC. Translating gives CASGRREGGEQYF.

This sequence joins TRBV5-1 and TRBJ2-5, with 7 nucleotides matching TRBD1. The CDR3 extends over 14 amino acids. The J segment lost 4 bases and the V segment lost 5 bases, leaving 8 bases of the junction unmatched. Germline lookup yields CDR1 SGHRS and CDR2 YFSETQ. In DNA form, the CDR3 reads TGCGCCAGCAGTCATACGGGACAGAGAGAGACCCAGTACTTC. Its translation is CASSHTGQRETQYF. Using reference TRBV5-1 and TRBJ2-5 for the parts outside the CDR3, the full variable domain is KAGVTQTPRYLIKTRGQQVTLSCSPISGHRSVSWYQQTPGQGLQFLFEYFSETQRNKGNFPGRFSGRQFSNSRSEMNVSTLELGDSALYLCASSHTGQRETQYFGPGTRLLVL.

This chain connects TRBV4-1 to TRBJ2-7; TRBD2 agrees at 10 bases. With 4 bases clipped from V and 3 bases from J, the junction kept 6 bases outside the gene matches. This CDR3 spans 15 amino acids. Germline V gives CDR1 MGHRA, CDR2 YSYEKL. CDR3 sequence reads: CASSPLAGADYEQYF. For the CDR3, the DNA is TGCGCCAGCAGCCCCCTAGCGGGGGCCGACTACGAGCAGTACTTC.

The rearrangement links TRBV7-7 to TRBJ2-7; D might be TRBD1 (5 bases). V dropped 5 bases and J dropped 2 bases, with 16 bases sitting between them. The CDR3 covers 15 residues. The germline V gene encodes CDR1 SSHAT and CDR2 FNYEAQ (reference sequence). This CDR3 is CASSLRQGRAYEQYF. The DNA for the CDR3 is TGTGCCAGCAGCCTCCGGCAGGGAAGGGCCTACGAGCAGTACTTC.

This chain uses TRBV6-5 with TRBJ2-7; TRBD1 might be the D (6 bases). V dropped 6 bases and J dropped 5 bases, with 17 bases sitting between them. This CDR3 spans 14 amino acids. The V gene's germline CDR1 is MNHEY and CDR2 SVGAGI. The CDR3 DNA follows: TGTGCCAGCAGCTCGGGACAACTTGGGCACGAGCAGTACTTC. Its protein product is CASSSGQLGHEQYF.

This rearrangement joins TRBV11-1 to TRBJ1-6; TRBD1 aligns across 8 bases. Germline V CDR1 and CDR2: SGHAT, FQDESV (reference sequence). V was pared by 3 bases and J by 5 bases, with 6 bases of the junction left unmatched. The CDR3 runs 16 residues. CDR3: CASSLPGGFDNSPLHF. CDR3 nucleotides: TGTGCCAGCAGCTTGCCAGGGGGCTTTGATAATTCACCCCTCCACTTT.

The CDR3 protein is CAISGASADTQYF. CDR3 bases: TGTGCCATCAGTGGAGCTAGTGCGGATACGCAGTATTTT. The rearrangement links TRBV10-3 to TRBJ2-3; no clear D. V was trimmed by 4 bases and J by 6 bases, leaving 11 bases between them. The germline V gene has CDR1 ENHRY and CDR2 SYGVKD. The CDR3 extends over 13 amino acids.

The chain uses TRBV3-1 (or the pseudogene TRBV3-2) and TRBJ2-7; TRBD2 matches at 12 bases. Germline V lookup: CDR1 LGHDT, CDR2 YNNKEL (reference sequence). The trim removed 0 bases at V and 3 bases at J, leaving 0 bases unmatched. There are 15 residues in the CDR3. The CDR3 DNA follows: TGTGCCAGCAGCCAAGAGACTAGCGGGGGCTACGAGCAGTACTTC. It translates to CASSQETSGGYEQYF.

The CDR3, as DNA: TGTGCCAGCAGTTACCTCAGGGACAGTGAAGCTTTCTTT. This translates into CASSYLRDSEAFF. The chain recombines TRBV6-5 with TRBJ1-1; 7 bases map to TRBD1. The CDR3 runs to 13 residues. CDR1 is MNHEY, CDR2 SVGAGI, per germline. V trimming: 2 bases; J trimming: 7 bases; junction bases outside the gene matches: 4.

The CDR3 here is CASSQVSPNYGYTF. The CDR3 DNA is TGTGCCAGTAGTCAGGTCTCTCCTAACTATGGCTACACCTTC. The chain carries TRBV19 and TRBJ1-2; D unclear. Looked up from germline, CDR1 is LNHDA and CDR2 is SQIVND (reference sequence). The CDR3 is 14 amino acids. Trimming pared 5 bases from V and 0 bases from J, leaving 10 bases between.

The table lists this clone with a count of one. The V call is TRBV7-9, the J call TRBJ1-1; 9 nucleotides agree with TRBD1. This CDR3 has 15 residues. V shed 5 bases and J 3 bases; nucleotides not matched to a gene: 7. CDR1 SEHNR and CDR2 FQNEAQ come from the germline V gene (reference sequence). As DNA, the CDR3 is TGTGCCAGCAGCCACGGGGGACAGGGTTACACTGAAGCTTTCTTT. Translation gives CASSHGGQGYTEAFF. Full variable domain (outside the CDR3, taken from reference TRBV7-9 and TRBJ1-1): DTGVSQNPRHKITKRGQNVTFRCDPISEHNRLYWYRQTLGQGPEFLTYFQNEAQLEKSRLLSDRFSAERPKGSFSTLEIQRTEQGDSAMYLCASSHGGQGYTEAFFGQGTRLTVV.

The chain has TRBV5-1 and TRBJ1-3, with TRBD1 as a possible D gene (5 bases). The CDR3 totals 14 residues. Trimming removed 2 bases at V and 1 base at J, with 7 bases between. Germline CDR1 and CDR2: SGHRS and YFSETQ. CDR3 nucleotide sequence: TGCGCCAGCAGCTTAGGGGTTTCTGGAAACACCATATATTTT. This encodes CASSLGVSGNTIYF.

The chain is built from TRBV7-2 and TRBJ1-5; TRBD1 matches 10 bases. The CDR3 spans 16 residues. V was clipped by 5 bases and J by 2 bases; unmatched bases: 6. The V gene's germline CDR1 is SGHTA and CDR2 FQGNSA. For the CDR3, the DNA is TGTGCCAGCAGCCAACCGACAGGGGGCGGCAATCAGCCCCAGCATTTT. Translating gives CASSQPTGGGNQPQHF.

This clone was seen a few times. This sequence joins TRBV7-6 and TRBJ2-7; 11 nucleotides agree with TRBD1. V dropped 5 bases and J dropped 4; count of bases not matched to a gene: 7. CDR3 length: 15 residues. CDR1 and CDR2 from the germline V gene are SGHVS and FNYEAQ. The CDR3 here is CASSPRTGGAYEQYF. For the CDR3, the DNA is TGTGCCAGCAGCCCCCGGACAGGGGGCGCGTACGAGCAGTACTTC.

In its sample, this clone was seen once. The chain carries TRBV7-3 and TRBJ2-3, with a weak D call TRBD1 (8 bases). V was trimmed by 6 bases and J by 6 bases, leaving 16 bases between them. Germline CDR1 SGHTA, CDR2 FQGTGA. There are 14 residues in the CDR3. In nucleotides, the CDR3 is TGTGCCAGCAGTAGTACAGGGGGAGGGGATACGCAGTATTTT. It codes for CASSSTGGGDTQYF.

The chain uses TRBV30 and TRBJ2-1; D may be TRBD2 (5 bases). V dropped 0 bases and J dropped 6 bases, with 12 bases sitting between them. This CDR3 is built from 14 residues. Germline V gives CDR1 GTSNPN, CDR2 SVGIG (reference sequence). CDR3: CAWSVHLAINEQFF. Here the CDR3 DNA reads TGTGCCTGGAGTGTACACCTAGCTATCAATGAGCAGTTCTTC.

The rearrangement joins TRBV4-1 to TRBJ1-6, with D unclear. This CDR3 spans 15 amino acids. Germline CDR1 MGHRA, CDR2 YSYEKL. V shed 0 bases and J shed 6 bases, with 9 bases lying between them. CDR3 sequence: CASSQERVPNSPLHF. CDR3 sequence (DNA): TGCGCCAGCAGCCAAGAACGGGTTCCTAATTCACCCCTCCACTTT.